This T cell receptor beta chain was obtained from a study of cytomegalovirus exposure and HLA in healthy donors. Study as a whole: Most genotyped donors, roughly 83% of 398, had Caucasian-associated genetic ancestry.

In regard to this clone: Its target is unknown.

Each donor's status was that of a healthy bone marrow donor. This PCR relied on a set of 60 Vbeta primers and 13 Jbeta primers. Some clones are missing from TCRdb's copy, which holds only in-frame ones; the method was immunoSEQ multiplex PCR. The sample holds fewer than 120,000 clones, over 65% seen once. Whole-study findings and limits: Earlier analysis yielded a pattern in which most TCR beta V segments were productive about 90% or about 30% of the time. A classifier reportedly called cytomegalovirus status with high sensitivity and specificity.

The sequenced sample was PBMCs. The TCR was taken from a man aged 30-40 years in good health and CMV-seropositive.

Written as DNA, the CDR3 is TGCGCCAGCAGCCAGAGGGGGGGGGATACGCAGTATTTT. Its translation: CASSQRGGDTQYF. The chain employs TRBV4-3 and TRBJ2-3; D is perhaps TRBD2 (7 bases). V was cut by 3 bases and J by 6 bases, with 10 bases left in between. Germline V gene sequence: CDR1 LGHNA, CDR2 YSLEER. This CDR3 has 13 amino acids.